These T cell receptor beta chains were read from a single sample in a study of OX40 agonist ivuxolimab in advanced cancers. Profiled with immunoSEQ multiplex PCR; TCRdb holds only in-frame clones, not every one. The data contain around 70,000 clones, 70% to 90% of them singletons. Material: CD4+ or CD8+ T cells sorted from blood, obtained in a trial of the OX40 agonist ivuxolimab. All receptors come from an adult with an advanced solid tumor such as melanoma, head and neck, liver or kidney cancer. Both conserved end residues are part of each CDR3. The D gene is left open where the match is weak. Expanded clones get a size class; other rows say once, few or many, or leave the size out.

>NA|TRBJ1-1|few|TRBV28
CASSLVRDTEAFF
TGTGCCAGCAGTTTGGTCCGGGACACTGAAGCTTTCTTT
>NA|TRBJ1-4|NA|TRBV30
CAWSVLRSTNEKLFF
TGTGCCTGGAGTGTACTAAGGTCAACTAATGAAAAACTGTTTTTT
>NA|TRBJ2-7|NA|TRBV4-3
CASSRGSTYEQYF
TGCGCCAGCAGCCGGGGTTCCACCTACGAGCAGTACTTC
>TRBD1|TRBJ1-2|many|TRBV7-2
CASSLTGARYGYTF
TGTGCCAGCAGCTTAACAGGGGCGCGTTATGGCTACACCTTC
>TRBD2|TRBJ2-1|NA|TRBV5-1
CASSLMAGGLYEQFF
TGCGCCAGCAGCTTGATGGCGGGAGGGCTGTATGAGCAGTTCTTC
>NA|TRBJ1-1|NA|TRBV30
CAWRRSTEAFF
TGTGCCTGGAGAAGGTCCACTGAAGCTTTCTTT
>NA|TRBJ2-5|NA|TRBV19
CASSPPGWAKETQYF
TGTGCCAGTAGCCCCCCGGGGTGGGCTAAAGAGACCCAGTACTTC
>NA|TRBJ2-1|NA|TRBV10-3
CAIRGQTTSSYNEQFF
TGTGCCATCAGAGGACAGACAACAAGCTCCTACAATGAGCAGTTCTTC
>TRBD1|TRBJ2-2|NA|TRBV7-8
CASSLRQGAAGELFF
TGTGCCAGCAGCCTAAGACAGGGGGCGGCCGGGGAGCTGTTTTTT
>NA|TRBJ1-1|NA|TRBV27
CASSLQLRGTEAFF
TGTGCCAGCAGTCTGCAGCTAAGGGGGACTGAAGCTTTCTTT
>TRBD2|TRBJ2-2|NA|TRBV15
CATSRGLAGAAGELFF
TGTGCCACCAGCAGAGGACTAGCGGGAGCGGCCGGGGAGCTGTTTTTT
>NA|TRBJ2-3|NA|TRBV5-4
CASSRGTDTQYF
TGTGCCAGCAGCCGGGGGACAGATACGCAGTATTTT
>NA|TRBJ2-3|NA|TRBV28
CASSQSFAGTDTQYF
TGTGCCAGCAGCCAGAGTTTTGCGGGGACAGATACGCAGTATTTT
>TRBD2|TRBJ2-1|NA|TRBV9
CASEEAGAGGHNEQFF
TGTGCCAGCGAGGAGGCTGGGGCGGGGGGCCACAATGAGCAGTTCTTC
>TRBD1|TRBJ1-5|NA|TRBV7-2
CASSLAGTGGAGNQPQHF
TGTGCCAGCAGCCTCGCTGGGACAGGGGGAGCGGGCAATCAGCCCCAGCATTTT
>NA|TRBJ1-2|NA|TRBV11-1
CASSLALGANYGYTF
TGTGCCAGCAGCTTAGCCCTGGGAGCTAACTATGGCTACACCTTC
>NA|TRBJ1-3|once|TRBV28
CASSLVGVYTIYF
TGTGCCAGCAGTTTGGTCGGGGTCTACACCATATATTTT
>TRBD1|TRBJ2-7|NA|TRBV6-5
CASKPGTGGQYF
TGTGCCAGCAAACCCGGGACAGGGGGGCAGTACTTC
>NA|TRBJ2-1|NA|TRBV5-8
CASSRRLGSYNEQFF
TGTGCCAGCAGCCGGAGACTAGGATCCTACAATGAGCAGTTCTTC
>NA|TRBJ2-7|NA|TRBV5-5
CASSLVRVSASYEQYF
TGTGCCAGCAGCTTGGTTAGAGTTTCGGCTTCCTACGAGCAGTACTTC
>NA|TRBJ1-1|NA|TRBV5-6
CASSPSLVRSNTEAFF
TGTGCCAGCAGCCCCTCGTTAGTCAGGTCGAACACTGAAGCTTTCTTT
>NA|TRBJ1-3|few|TRBV19
CASSIRGESGNTIYF
TGTGCCAGTAGTATCCGGGGGGAGTCTGGAAACACCATATATTTT
>NA|TRBJ1-1|NA|TRBV5-4
CASSSSGTTFF
TGTGCCAGCAGCTCCTCCGGGACGACTTTCTTT
>TRBD2|TRBJ2-3|NA|TRBV6-6
CASSSVAGSGDTQYF
TGTGCCAGCAGTTCGGTAGCGGGGAGTGGAGATACGCAGTATTTT
>NA|TRBJ2-1|NA|TRBV27
CASSLSTVSRRNEQFF
TGTGCCAGCAGTTTATCGACGGTCTCCAGGCGAAATGAGCAGTTCTTC
>TRBD2|TRBJ2-5|few|TRBV7-2
CASRPLRGGETQYF
TGTGCCAGCAGACCCCTGCGGGGGGGAGAGACCCAGTACTTC
>NA|TRBJ2-2|NA|TRBV9
CASSLTGRGTGELFF
TGTGCCAGCAGCCTCACAGGGAGAGGCACCGGGGAGCTGTTTTTT
>TRBD2|TRBJ2-2|NA|TRBV28
CASTNPGLALNRANTGELFF
TGTGCCAGCACCAATCCGGGACTAGCCCTTAACCGAGCGAACACCGGGGAGCTGTTTTTT
>NA|TRBJ1-1|NA|TRBV11-2
CASSSYFREGRGMGTEAFF
TGTGCCAGCAGCTCATACTTTCGGGAAGGCAGGGGCATGGGAACTGAAGCTTTCTTT
>NA|TRBJ2-6|once|TRBV2
CASSDLRSPSGANVLTF
TGTGCCAGCAGTGACCTACGGAGCCCATCTGGGGCCAACGTCCTGACTTTC
>NA|TRBJ1-1|few|TRBV14
CASSQDGRWGTEAFF
TGTGCCAGCAGCCAAGACGGGAGGTGGGGCACTGAAGCTTTCTTT
>NA|TRBJ2-1|NA|TRBV4-2
CASSQDPGGGNEQFF
TGTGCCAGCAGCCAAGATCCTGGGGGCGGCAATGAGCAGTTCTTC
>NA|TRBJ2-3|NA|TRBV12-5
CASGLVPDGRPSTDTQYF
TGTGCTAGTGGTTTGGTTCCGGACGGACGCCCTAGCACAGATACGCAGTATTTT
>NA|TRBJ2-3|NA|TRBV5-4
CASSSGSSTDTQYF
TGTGCCAGCAGCTCCGGGTCCAGCACAGATACGCAGTATTTT
>NA|TRBJ1-1|few|TRBV27
CASSYTGNTEAFF
TGTGCCAGCAGTTACACAGGGAACACTGAAGCTTTCTTT
>NA|TRBJ2-3|NA|TRBV9
CASSVADTQYF
TGTGCCAGCAGCGTGGCAGATACGCAGTATTTT
>NA|TRBJ2-5|NA|TRBV5-1
CASSSRTVEETQYF
TGCGCCAGCAGCTCCCGGACAGTGGAAGAGACCCAGTACTTC
>NA|TRBJ1-1|NA|TRBV7-2
CASSPQRGMNTEAFF
TGTGCCAGCAGCCCACAAAGAGGCATGAACACTGAAGCTTTCTTT
>NA|TRBJ1-5|NA|TRBV2
CASSVLGNQPQHF
TGTGCCAGCAGTGTCCTCGGCAATCAGCCCCAGCATTTT
>NA|TRBJ1-3|NA|TRBV25-1
CASSLTGSGNTIYF
TGTGCCAGCAGTTTAACAGGCTCTGGAAACACCATATATTTT
>TRBD1|TRBJ1-2|once|TRBV2
CASSAHTTGFKGYTF
TGTGCCAGCAGTGCCCACACGACAGGGTTCAAGGGCTACACCTTC
>NA|TRBJ2-2|once|TRBV9
CASSPSGGGELFF
TGTGCCAGCAGCCCCAGCGGTGGCGGGGAGCTGTTTTTT
>NA|TRBJ1-1|NA|TRBV27
CASSFSPISVMNTEAFF
TGTGCCAGCAGTTTTTCCCCAATTAGCGTAATGAACACTGAAGCTTTCTTT
>NA|TRBJ1-4|NA|TRBV18
CASSPRQETNEKLFF
TGTGCCAGCTCACCCCGACAGGAAACTAATGAAAAACTGTTTTTT
>NA|TRBJ1-4|NA|TRBV30
CAWSVIRELPATNEKLFF
TGTGCCTGGAGTGTTATCAGGGAACTGCCTGCAACTAATGAAAAACTGTTTTTT
>TRBD2|TRBJ2-3|NA|TRBV28
CASCPTSGRGTQYF
TGTGCCAGCTGCCCGACTAGCGGGAGGGGTACGCAGTATTTT
>NA|TRBJ2-4|NA|TRBV30
CAWSVGVGAKNIQYF
TGTGCCTGGAGTGTTGGGGTTGGGGCCAAAAACATTCAGTACTTC
>TRBD2|TRBJ2-5|NA|TRBV6-1
CASSALGTSGRQTQYF
TGTGCCAGCAGTGCTTTGGGGACTAGCGGGAGACAGACCCAGTACTTC
>NA|TRBJ2-3|NA|TRBV5-6
CASSFLLAGDTQYF
TGTGCCAGCAGCTTTTTGCTAGCAGGTGATACGCAGTATTTT
>TRBD1|TRBJ1-2|NA|TRBV30
CAWSVTLTGGKPYGYTF
TGTGCCTGGAGTGTAACTTTAACAGGGGGCAAGCCCTATGGCTACACCTTC
>NA|TRBJ2-5|NA|TRBV6-6
CASSYRGTPTQETQYF
TGTGCCAGCAGTTACAGGGGGACGCCCACCCAAGAGACCCAGTACTTC
>NA|TRBJ2-1|NA|TRBV7-3
CASSLRGKGDRDEQFF
TGTGCCAGCAGCCTTAGGGGGAAAGGGGATAGGGATGAGCAGTTCTTC
>TRBD2|TRBJ2-7|NA|TRBV5-1
CASSPTSIYEQYF
TGCGCCAGCAGCCCGACTAGCATCTACGAGCAGTACTTC
>TRBD1|TRBJ2-1|once|TRBV4-1
CASSQPGQGQGEQFF
TGCGCCAGCAGCCAGCCAGGACAGGGGCAAGGTGAGCAGTTCTTC
>NA|TRBJ2-2|NA|TRBV4-3
CASSHVAYANTGELFF
TGCGCCAGCAGCCACGTAGCGTACGCGAACACCGGGGAGCTGTTTTTT
>NA|TRBJ2-1|NA|TRBV10-1
CASSDRQRNEQFF
TGCGCCAGCAGTGACAGACAGAGGAATGAGCAGTTCTTC
>NA|TRBJ2-7|NA|TRBV7-9
CASSPRGPVGEQYF
TGTGCCAGCAGCCCCCGCGGACCCGTTGGGGAGCAGTACTTC